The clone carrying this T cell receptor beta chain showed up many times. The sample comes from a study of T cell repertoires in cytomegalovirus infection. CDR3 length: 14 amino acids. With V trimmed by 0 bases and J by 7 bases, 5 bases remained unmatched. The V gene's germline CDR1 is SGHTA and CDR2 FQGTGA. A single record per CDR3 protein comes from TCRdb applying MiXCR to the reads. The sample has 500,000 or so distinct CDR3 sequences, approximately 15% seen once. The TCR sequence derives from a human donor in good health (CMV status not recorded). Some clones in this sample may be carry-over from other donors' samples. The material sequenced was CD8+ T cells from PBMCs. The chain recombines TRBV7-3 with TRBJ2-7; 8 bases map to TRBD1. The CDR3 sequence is CASSLTQGAAEQYF. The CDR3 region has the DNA TGTGCCAGCAGCTTAACTCAGGGGGCGGCGGAGCAGTACTTC.